The T cell receptor (beta chain) described here comes from a study of human T cells and chemical hapten exposure (dated by TCRdb to 2020 to 2022). At the level of the whole study: For sensitization, 2% DPC in acetone was applied to a roughly 2 cm by roughly 2 cm area of upper inner arm skin. Patients additionally received weekly therapeutic DPC doses to the scalp throughout the approximately 24-week study period. Patch testing on the upper back used Finn chambers containing 0.01% DPC, with scoring done after 6 days according to International Contact Dermatitis Research Group standards. The patient cohort, mostly female, included alopecia areata with under or over 50% scalp involvement, alopecia totalis and alopecia universalis. Libraries were pooled for sequencing, and variation in per-sample TCR yields was attributed mainly to small differences in library volumes within the pool. The study tracked peripheral blood TCR repertoire changes in vivo during primary and secondary sensitization to the hapten diphenylcyclopropenone (DPC) in alopecia patients. Blood was sampled from patients pre-sensitization (week 0) and at 2, 6 and about 24 weeks after DPC sensitization. About 29 alopecia patients gave blood for TCR sequencing at one to four time points (pre-sensitization, 2, 6 and 24 weeks). Summary of the overall study and its limitations: Patch test score was positively correlated with the number of PT1 expanded TCRs, with significance at thresholds 8, 16 and 32 but not at 4. All patients had alopecia, a presumed autoimmune disease, so their immune response might differ from that of healthy individuals. DPC sensitization did not change how many TCRs were above 1 in 1000 frequency, and no evidence was found of alterations in global repertoire structure. Significantly more large CDR3 similarity clusters were formed by expanded TCRs than by pre-sensitization or healthy control sets, consistent with antigen-driven responses. After repeated subsampling, changes were observed in the strength of the expansion versus patch-test correlation and in the threshold at which the correlation became significant.

Of note for this clonotype: It lacks a known antigen. No base quality information exists; no much larger clone differs at one position.

The method was RACE. The sample was run on a NextSeq 500. During library preparation, unique molecular identifiers were attached to individual cDNA molecules so that TCRs could be counted in a quantitative, reproducible way. Both TCR alpha and TCR beta chains were sequenced from each blood RNA sample. Processing in the source paper ran as follows. Samples had a median of approximately 93,000 TCRs, with a range from roughly 23,224 to 750,000. The Decombinator software suite was used to annotate V, J and CDR3 in the TCR reads. For PS versus PT1 abundance plots, all samples were subsampled to the same number of TCRs (28,000). Expanded TCRs were defined as absent before sensitization and observed at least eight times at the 2-week time point. TCRdb cleaned the public reads at Q25 with fastp, built clones with MiXCR and kept in-frame beta chains. Each entry merges the rows of one CDR3 protein and shows their most common DNA and genes. TCRdb's processing, not the study's, gives the V and J calls here. For this sample there are approximately 80,000 distinct CDR3 sequences; 14% appear just once. Clones ranked in the top ten supply roughly 4.8% of the sample.

The germline V gene sets CDR1 to SGDLS and CDR2 to YYNGEE. CDR3 length: 13 amino acids, cysteine to phenylalanine. Kept here is only the CDR3 DNA, which spans 39 bases and is read in frame from base 1. The trim is 4 bases for V and 4 bases for J, with a gap of 8 bases between the germline ends. In light of the paper, this sample's time point label describes: pre-sensitization, week 0. Read against the paper, the sample's treatment or condition label means: therapeutic diphenylcyclopropenone sensitization with weekly scalp DPC. Blood at each patch-test visit was drawn before the patch test was applied. To be eligible, patients had to be aged 18 to 70, diagnosed with alopecia and judged suitable for DPC therapy, while pregnant patients were excluded. Total RNA was extracted from unfractionated whole blood that had been collected in Tempus Blood RNA tubes.

Sequencing was performed on whole blood, taken in connection with sensitization to the hapten diphenylcyclopropenone (DPC). Recombination linked TRBV9 to TRBJ2-2; the D gene cannot be resolved reliably. The receptor was derived from a woman in her forties or fifties with alopecia areata. Some clones in this sample may be carry-over from other donors' samples. The encoded CDR3 is CASSFQVTGELFF. The base sequence is TGTGCCAGCAGCTTTCAGGTCACCGGGGAGCTGTTTTTT.